These 19 T cell receptor beta chains were all obtained from the same sample, sequenced in a study of blood T cell repertoires in COVID-19. Profiled with immunoSEQ multiplex PCR; TCRdb holds only in-frame clones, not every one. This sample has just under 150,000 clones, with more than 80% found just once. Sequencing was done on a sample of peripheral blood. The receptors were sampled from a human donor in a cohort sampled during active COVID-19.

J is TRBJ2-5 and V is TRBV5-1; 9 bases are shared with TRBD1. The CDR3 covers 17 residues. The V and J ends lost 7 bases and 7 bases, in that order; junction bases with no gene match: 20. Germline V gives CDR1 SGHRS, CDR2 YFSETQ. This chain's CDR3 is CASGTGSFGVGEGTQYF. In DNA form, the CDR3 reads TGCGCCAGCGGGACAGGGTCATTCGGAGTCGGAGAAGGGACCCAGTACTTC.

The chain carries TRBV27 and TRBJ1-1, with D tentatively TRBD1 (6 bases). The CDR3 has 14 residues. The ends were cut back, 2 bases at V and 0 bases at J, with 7 bases in the middle. The germline V gene encodes CDR1 MNHEY and CDR2 SMNVEV (reference sequence). The CDR3: CASSLTGLNTEAFF. The CDR3 region has the DNA TGTGCCAGCAGTTTAACAGGGTTGAACACTGAAGCTTTCTTT.

The rearrangement joins TRBV9 to TRBJ2-3; 7 bases line up with TRBD1. This CDR3 is built from 17 residues. The V gene end was trimmed by 4 bases and the J gene end by 1 base; junction bases not matched to a gene: 12. The germline V gene has CDR1 SGDLS and CDR2 YYNGEE. The CDR3 reads CASSPRQGPGGTDTQYF. CDR3 nucleotides: TGTGCCAGCAGCCCTAGACAGGGCCCAGGGGGCACAGATACGCAGTATTTT.

The table lists this clone with a few counts. The V and J genes are TRBV28 and TRBJ1-1; 9 bases agree with TRBD1. Germline trimming cut 8 bases from V and 3 bases from J; bases unmatched to any gene: 7. CDR1 MDHEN and CDR2 SYDVKM come from the germline V gene. The CDR3 extends over 14 amino acids. CDR3 loop: CASRRGQGDTEAFF. The CDR3 DNA reads as TGTGCCAGCCGGCGGGGACAGGGCGACACTGAAGCTTTCTTT. Based on the CDR3 plus reference TRBV28 and TRBJ1-1, the full variable domain is DVKVTQSSRYLVKRTGEKVFLECVQDMDHENMFWYRQDPGLGLRLIYFSYDVKMKEKGDIPEGYSVSREKKERFSLILESASTNQTSMYLCASRRGQGDTEAFFGQGTRLTVV.

V and J are TRBV24-1 and TRBJ2-3, with no clear D. Germline V gives CDR1 KGHDR, CDR2 SFDVKD. This CDR3 comprises 14 residues. V gave up 3 bases and J gave up 0 bases, with 6 bases separating them. The CDR3 DNA reads as TGTGCCACCAGTGATGCCACTAGCACAGATACGCAGTATTTT. Translated, it gives CATSDATSTDTQYF.

The rearrangement uses TRBV5-5 and TRBJ2-7; a possible D gene is TRBD2 (6 bases). Germline V CDR1 and CDR2: SGHKS, YYEKEE (reference sequence). The CDR3 is 14 residues long. The germline V and J ends were trimmed by 4 bases and 3 bases, with 14 bases remaining between them. This CDR3 reads CASSQRSGDYEQYF. The DNA of the CDR3 is TGTGCCAGCAGCCAACGTTCGGGGGACTACGAGCAGTACTTC.

The chain recombines TRBV7-2 with TRBJ2-1; TRBD2 is a possible D gene (7 bases). This CDR3 is 14 amino acids long. The germline CDR1 and CDR2 sequences are SGHTA and FQGNSA. The germline V and J ends were trimmed by 3 bases and 6 bases, with 12 bases remaining between them. CDR3: CASSFWGGPNEQFF. The CDR3, as DNA: TGTGCCAGCAGCTTTTGGGGGGGCCCCAATGAGCAGTTCTTC.

V usage is TRBV19 and J usage is TRBJ1-1; 8 bases line up with TRBD1. Per the germline V gene, CDR1 is LNHDA and CDR2 is SQIVND (reference sequence). The length of the CDR3 is 16 residues. J lost 0 bases, V lost 5 bases, and 8 bases had no gene match. The CDR3 bases are TGTGCCAGTAGTGGACAGGGTGACTCATTGAACACTGAAGCTTTCTTT. This translates into CASSGQGDSLNTEAFF.

The chain carries TRBV29-1 and TRBJ2-1, with TRBD2 as a possible D gene (6 bases). The CDR3 spans 14 residues. V lost 6 bases to trimming and J lost 9 bases, with 21 bases between them. Germline CDR1 SQVTM, CDR2 ANQGSEA. The CDR3 DNA is TGCAGCGTACTAACGGGACTCCCTGGGGGTGAGCAGTTCTTC. Translating gives CSVLTGLPGGEQFF.

The CDR3 DNA sequence: TGTGCCAGCAGTGGAACCTCGGGACAGGACGCGCTAGAAGCTTTCTTT. Its translation: CASSGTSGQDALEAFF. The chain carries TRBV6-1 and TRBJ1-1, with 8 bases matching TRBD1. The germline V gene has CDR1 MNHNS and CDR2 SASEGT. The CDR3 length is 16 residues. After removal of 4 bases from V and 8 bases from J, the junction contained 15 bases not matched to a gene.

The V and J genes are TRBV10-2 and TRBJ1-1; D unclear. Germline values: CDR1 WSHSY, CDR2 SAAADI. The CDR3 extends over 14 amino acids. The V end lost 0 bases, the J end lost 3 bases, and 8 bases lay between the germline ends. CDR3 in DNA: TGCGCCAGCAGTGAGTCTGCGCGGGACACTGAAGCTTTCTTT. Amino acid sequence: CASSESARDTEAFF.

The rearrangement joins TRBV7-8 to TRBJ1-1, with D hard to call. V was clipped by 2 bases and J by 0 bases, with 4 bases between them. In germline, CDR1 is SGHVS, CDR2 FQNEAQ. The CDR3 has 13 amino acids. The CDR3 loop is CASSLSVNTEAFF. CDR3 sequence (DNA): TGTGCCAGCAGCTTATCGGTGAACACTGAAGCTTTCTTT.

With regard to this clone: This CDR3 is also generated by other DNA sequences in the sample. CDR3 in amino acids: CASSQDPGQGYEQYF. The DNA of the CDR3 is TGTGCCAGCAGCCAAGATCCGGGACAGGGCTACGAGCAGTACTTC. The chain recombines TRBV4-2 with TRBJ2-7; 9 nucleotides line up with TRBD1. The trim removed 0 bases at V and 3 bases at J, leaving 3 bases unmatched. CDR1 LGHNA and CDR2 YNFKEQ come from the germline V gene. CDR3 length: 15 residues.

The V call is TRBV5-5, the J call TRBJ2-1; weak D call: TRBD1 (6 bases). Trimming took 0 bases from V and 7 from J, leaving 17 bases between them. The CDR3 extends over 16 amino acids. Germline lookup yields CDR1 SGHKS and CDR2 YYEKEE (reference sequence). CDR3 coding DNA: TGTGCCAGCAGCTTGGTCGGGACAAGGGAGTCAAATGAGCAGTTCTTC. Its translation: CASSLVGTRESNEQFF.

Written as DNA, the CDR3 is TGTGCCAGCAGCGTAGATCGAGGGCTGCTCTCCTACAATGAGCAGTTCTTC. It is translated as CASSVDRGLLSYNEQFF. The chain is built from TRBV9 and TRBJ2-1, with D perhaps TRBD2 (5 bases). Trimming removed 0 bases from V and 0 bases from J, with 13 bases in between. From germline, CDR1 is SGDLS and CDR2 YYNGEE. This CDR3 contains 17 residues.

This chain connects TRBV13 to TRBJ2-3; 9 nucleotides agree with TRBD2. CDR3 size: 15 residues. CDR1 is PRHDT and CDR2 is FYEKMQ in the germline V gene (reference sequence). The V gene end was trimmed by 8 bases and the J gene end by 4 bases; junction bases not matched to a gene: 10. The CDR3 spells CASARFAGGSDTQYF. CDR3 nucleotide sequence: TGTGCCAGCGCCCGGTTTGCGGGAGGGTCAGATACGCAGTATTTT. Full variable domain (remainder filled in from reference TRBV13 and TRBJ2-3): AAGVIQSPRHLIKEKRETATLKCYPIPRHDTVYWYQQGPGQDPQFLISFYEKMQSDKGSIPDRFSAQQFSDYHSELNMSSLELGDSALYFCASARFAGGSDTQYFGPGTRLTVL.

By its share, this clone is medium-sized. CDR3: CATGDTEAFF. The CDR3 DNA is TGTGCCACCGGGGACACTGAAGCTTTCTTT. The J gene is TRBJ1-1, the V gene TRBV3-1 (or the pseudogene TRBV3-2), with D unresolved. The CDR3 has 10 amino acids. The V and J ends lost 10 bases and 3 bases respectively, with 6 bases between them. Germline V gene lookup returns CDR1 LGHDT and CDR2 YNNKEL (reference sequence).

The chain couples TRBV25-1 to TRBJ2-3, with 8 bases that match TRBD1. Germline CDR1 reads MGHDK; CDR2 reads SYGVNS. The CDR3 sequence is 17 residues long. V trimming: 3 bases; J trimming: 0 bases; junction bases outside the gene matches: 8. The CDR3 loop reads CASSDDRGSSSTDTQYF. The CDR3 DNA sequence: TGTGCCAGCAGTGATGACAGGGGCTCATCTAGCACAGATACGCAGTATTTT. The full variable domain, its missing parts supplied by reference TRBV25-1 and TRBJ2-3, is EADIYQTPRYLVIGTGKKITLECSQTMGHDKMYWYQQDPGMELHLIHYSYGVNSTEKGDLSSESTVSRIRTEHFPLTLESARPSHTSQYLCASSDDRGSSSTDTQYFGPGTRLTVL.

This sequence joins TRBV5-1 and TRBJ2-7, with 13 positions matching TRBD2. CDR3 length: 17 residues. The junction had 4 bases not matched to a gene; V was cut back by 0 bases and J by 1 base. Germline CDR1 SGHRS, CDR2 YFSETQ. The CDR3 nucleotides read TGCGCCAGCAGCTTGGGGACTAGCGGGAGTCGGTCCTACGAGCAGTACGTC. Translating it yields CASSLGTSGSRSYEQYV.